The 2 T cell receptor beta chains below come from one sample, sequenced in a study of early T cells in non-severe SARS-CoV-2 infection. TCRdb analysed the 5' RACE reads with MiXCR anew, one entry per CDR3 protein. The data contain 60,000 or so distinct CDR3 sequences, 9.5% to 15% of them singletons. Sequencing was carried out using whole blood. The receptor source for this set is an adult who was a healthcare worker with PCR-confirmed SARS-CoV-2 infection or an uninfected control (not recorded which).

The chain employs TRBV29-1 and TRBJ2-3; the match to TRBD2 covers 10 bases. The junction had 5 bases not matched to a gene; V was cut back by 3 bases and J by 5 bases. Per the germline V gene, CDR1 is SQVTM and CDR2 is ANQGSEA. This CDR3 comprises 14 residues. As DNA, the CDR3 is TGCAGCGTTGAGGCTAGCGGGAGAGGAGATACGCAGTATTTT. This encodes CSVEASGRGDTQYF.

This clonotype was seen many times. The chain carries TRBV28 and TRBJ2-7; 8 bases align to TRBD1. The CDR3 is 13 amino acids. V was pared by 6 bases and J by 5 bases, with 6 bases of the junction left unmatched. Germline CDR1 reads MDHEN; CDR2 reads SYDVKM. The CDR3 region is CASRQRQGNEQYF. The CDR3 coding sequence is TGTGCCAGCAGACAGAGACAGGGGAACGAGCAGTACTTC. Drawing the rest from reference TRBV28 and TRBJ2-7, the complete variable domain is DVKVTQSSRYLVKRTGEKVFLECVQDMDHENMFWYRQDPGLGLRLIYFSYDVKMKEKGDIPEGYSVSREKKERFSLILESASTNQTSMYLCASRQRQGNEQYFGPGTRLTVT.